The subject of this entry is one T cell receptor beta chain. What it recognizes is unknown. The sample is drawn from a study of T cell repertoires in cytomegalovirus infection. Across the study: Carrying CMV and the relevant HLA type showed in public TCR beta signatures.

TCRdb re-called the reads with MiXCR, one entry per CDR3 protein. Of roughly 700,000 distinct CDR3 sequences in the sample, 33% were seen once. Study-wide results and limits: Ex vivo, HLA-C-restricted CMV-specific TCR beta clonotypes prevailed over the rest of the response.

CDR3 length: 16 residues. Trimming removed 4 bases at V and 1 base at J, with 18 bases between. Germline lookup yields CDR1 DFQATT and CDR2 SNEGSKA (reference sequence). The V and J genes are TRBV20-1 and TRBJ2-3, with unresolved D. The source was cultured PBMCs, collected from culture after CMV antigen stimulation. This clonotype was sampled from a human donor in good health (CMV status not recorded). Some clones in this sample may be carry-over from other donors' samples. CDR3 coding DNA: TGCAGTGCTACTATTCGCCAGTATACGGGCACAGATACGCAGTATTTT. Amino acids: CSATIRQYTGTDTQYF.